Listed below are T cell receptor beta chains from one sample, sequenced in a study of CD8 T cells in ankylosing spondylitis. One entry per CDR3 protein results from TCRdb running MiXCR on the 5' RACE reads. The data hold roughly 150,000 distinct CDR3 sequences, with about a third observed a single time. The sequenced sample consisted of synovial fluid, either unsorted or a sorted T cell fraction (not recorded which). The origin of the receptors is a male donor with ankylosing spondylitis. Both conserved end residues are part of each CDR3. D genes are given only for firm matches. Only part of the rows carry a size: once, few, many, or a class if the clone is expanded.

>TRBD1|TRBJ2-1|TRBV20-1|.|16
CSARDLYRGRRNEQFF
TGCAGTGCTAGAGATCTTTACAGGGGGCGTAGGAATGAGCAGTTCTTC
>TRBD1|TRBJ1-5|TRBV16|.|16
CASSPPGTGQRQPQHF
TGTGCCAGCAGCCCCCCCGGGACAGGGCAACGTCAGCCCCAGCATTTT
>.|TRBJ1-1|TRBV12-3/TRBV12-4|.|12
CASSSTGTATFF
TGTGCCAGCAGTTCCACCGGGACGGCTACTTTCTTT
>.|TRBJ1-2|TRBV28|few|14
CASSLLNSGYGYTF
TGTGCCAGCAGTTTACTAAATTCGGGTTATGGCTACACCTTC
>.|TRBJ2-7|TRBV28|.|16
CASAVTGGSQGYEQYF
TGTGCCAGCGCCGTTACAGGCGGTTCCCAGGGCTACGAGCAGTACTTC
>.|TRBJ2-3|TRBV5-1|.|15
CASRFSGENTDTQYF
TGCGCCAGCAGGTTTAGCGGAGAAAACACAGATACGCAGTATTTT
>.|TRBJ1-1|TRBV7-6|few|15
CASSPYRGPATEAFF
TGTGCCAGCAGCCCCTACCGCGGGCCGGCCACTGAAGCTTTCTTT
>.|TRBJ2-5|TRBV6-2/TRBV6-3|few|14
CASLGGAPPETQYF
TGTGCCAGCCTGGGGGGAGCTCCCCCAGAGACCCAGTACTTC
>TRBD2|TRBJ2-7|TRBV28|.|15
CASSSRGTSLYEQYF
TGTGCCAGCAGTTCCCGAGGGACTAGCCTCTACGAGCAGTACTTC
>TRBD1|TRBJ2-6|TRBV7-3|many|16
CASSYRDRDGANVLTF
TGTGCCAGCAGCTATAGGGACAGGGACGGGGCCAACGTCCTGACTTTC
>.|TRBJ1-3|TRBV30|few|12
CAWSVTGNTIYF
TGTGCCTGGAGTGTAACTGGAAACACCATATATTTT
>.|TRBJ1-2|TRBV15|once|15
CATSLFDPGIYGYTF
TGTGCCACCAGCCTTTTCGACCCAGGGATCTATGGCTACACCTTC
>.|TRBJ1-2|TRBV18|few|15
CASSATEGGNYGYTF
TGTGCCAGCTCAGCCACAGAAGGGGGAAACTATGGCTACACCTTC
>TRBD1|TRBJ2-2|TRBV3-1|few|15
CASSMTGGITGELFF
TGTGCCAGCAGCATGACAGGGGGCATAACCGGGGAGCTGTTTTTT
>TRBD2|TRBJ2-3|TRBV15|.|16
CATSPSLAGGPGTQYF
TGTGCCACCAGCCCGAGCCTAGCGGGGGGGCCTGGAACGCAGTATTTT
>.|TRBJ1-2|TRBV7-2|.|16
CASSPPGRASIGGYTF
TGTGCCAGCAGCCCCCCGGGCCGGGCTTCAATAGGAGGCTACACCTTC
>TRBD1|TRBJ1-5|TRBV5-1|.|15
CASSRAGGDGQPQHF
TGCGCCAGCAGCAGGGCAGGGGGCGATGGACAGCCCCAGCATTTT
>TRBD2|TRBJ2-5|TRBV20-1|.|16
CSARDSSGRVRETQYF
TGCAGTGCTAGAGATTCTAGCGGGAGGGTGCGAGAGACCCAGTACTTC
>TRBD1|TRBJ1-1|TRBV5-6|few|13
CASIRTGGTEAFF
TGTGCCAGCATCCGGACAGGGGGCACTGAAGCTTTCTTT
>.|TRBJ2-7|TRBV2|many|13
CASGQGHAYEQYF
TGTGCCAGCGGGCAGGGTCATGCCTACGAGCAGTACTTC
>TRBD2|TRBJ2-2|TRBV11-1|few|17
CASSLFGTSGTTGELFF
TGTGCCAGCAGCTTGTTTGGGACTAGCGGAACTACCGGGGAGCTGTTTTTT
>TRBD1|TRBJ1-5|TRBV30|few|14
CAWIEGRGHQPQHF
TGTGCCTGGATAGAAGGCAGGGGGCATCAGCCCCAGCATTTT
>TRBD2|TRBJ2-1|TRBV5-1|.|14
CASSLLAEYNEQFF
TGCGCCAGCAGCTTGCTAGCGGAGTACAATGAGCAGTTCTTC
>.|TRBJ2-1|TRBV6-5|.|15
CASSYSYLYKGEQFF
TGTGCCAGCAGTTACTCATACCTGTATAAGGGTGAGCAGTTCTTC
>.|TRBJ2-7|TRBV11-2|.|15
CASSYRDKAFYEQYF
TGTGCCAGCAGCTACCGGGACAAGGCGTTCTACGAGCAGTACTTC
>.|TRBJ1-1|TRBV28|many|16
CASSRKGGVMNTEAFF
TGTGCCAGCAGTCGAAAGGGGGGCGTGATGAACACTGAAGCTTTCTTT
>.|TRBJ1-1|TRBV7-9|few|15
CASSQETKSSTEAFF
TGTGCCAGCAGCCAGGAGACTAAGTCTTCTACTGAAGCTTTCTTT
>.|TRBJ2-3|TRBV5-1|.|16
CASSLDEDPRTDTQYF
TGCGCCAGCAGCTTGGACGAAGACCCCCGCACAGATACGCAGTATTTT
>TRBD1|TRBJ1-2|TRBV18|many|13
CASSPTGTYGYTF
TGTGCCAGCTCACCGACAGGGACCTATGGCTACACCTTC
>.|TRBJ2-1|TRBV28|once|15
CASLPPSQDNNEQFF
TGTGCCAGCCTACCTCCCTCACAGGACAACAATGAGCAGTTCTTC
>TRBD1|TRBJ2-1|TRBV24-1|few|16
CATSDLGTGTYNEQFF
TGTGCCACCAGTGATTTGGGGACAGGGACCTACAATGAGCAGTTCTTC
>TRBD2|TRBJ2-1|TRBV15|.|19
CATSRDVLAGVSSYNEQFF
TGTGCCACCAGCAGAGATGTTCTAGCGGGCGTCAGCTCCTACAATGAGCAGTTCTTC
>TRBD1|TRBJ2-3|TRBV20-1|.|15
CSADRTGLRTDTQYF
TGCAGTGCTGATCGGACAGGGCTCAGGACAGATACGCAGTATTTT
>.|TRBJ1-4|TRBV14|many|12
CASSRREGKLFF
TGTGCCAGCAGCCGGCGTGAGGGAAAACTGTTTTTT
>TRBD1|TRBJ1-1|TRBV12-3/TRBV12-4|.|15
CASTGQTGVGTEAFF
TGTGCCAGCACCGGCCAGACAGGGGTAGGCACTGAAGCTTTCTTT
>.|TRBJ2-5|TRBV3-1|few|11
CASSRQGTQYF
TGTGCCAGCAGCCGCCAGGGGACCCAGTACTTC
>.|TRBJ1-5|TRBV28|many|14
CASSQIGVRPLQHF
TGTGCCAGCAGTCAAATCGGGGTCCGACCCCTCCAGCATTTT
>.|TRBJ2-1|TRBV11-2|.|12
CASSLTDNEQFF
TGTGCCAGCAGCTTGACCGACAATGAGCAGTTCTTC